One sample yielded the 11 T cell receptor beta chains listed below, sequenced in a study of cytomegalovirus exposure and HLA in healthy donors. PCR employed 60 Vbeta and 13 Jbeta primers. The repertoire was sequenced with immunoSEQ multiplex PCR; TCRdb's copy has only in-frame clones and lacks some. Among 75,000 to 90,000 clones listed, around 81% were seen once. Sequences were obtained from PBMCs. The receptors shown here come from a male donor in good health and CMV-seropositive.

CDR3 sequence: CASSAGTGANSNTEAFF. CDR3 in DNA: TGTGCCAGCAGCGCCGGGACAGGGGCCAACTCGAACACTGAAGCTTTCTTT. This chain links TRBV9 with TRBJ1-1, with 10 nucleotides matching TRBD1. In germline, CDR1 is SGDLS, CDR2 YYNGEE. The CDR3 length is 17 residues. V shed 3 bases and J 1 base; nucleotides not matched to a gene: 9.

The chain employs TRBV11-1 and TRBJ2-1, with TRBD2 identical over 12 bases. V was pared by 5 bases and J by 5 bases, with 4 bases of the junction left unmatched. There are 15 residues in the CDR3. Germline V CDR1 and CDR2: SGHAT, FQDESV (reference sequence). The CDR3 region has the DNA TGTGCCAGCAGCATTCGACTAGCGGGGGACAATGAGCAGTTCTTC. This gives the protein CASSIRLAGDNEQFF.

J is TRBJ1-4 and V is TRBV6-1; D is undetermined. The CDR3 runs to 16 residues. Germline-derived CDR1 and CDR2 are MNHNS and SASEGT. V was pared by 3 bases and J by 0 bases, with 11 bases between. CDR3 sequence reads: CASSEFQAATNEKLFF. The CDR3 nucleotides are TGTGCCAGCAGTGAGTTCCAGGCTGCAACTAATGAAAAACTGTTTTTT.

The chain links TRBV15 to TRBJ2-1, with D possibly matching TRBD2 (5 bases). The germline V and J ends were trimmed by 1 base and 3 bases, with 16 bases remaining between them. There are 17 residues in the CDR3. The germline gives CDR1 LNHNV, CDR2 YYDKDF (reference sequence). In DNA form, the CDR3 reads TGTGCCACCAGCAGAGTGGGTAGCGAGAGCTTCTACAATGAGCAGTTCTTC. Translation gives CATSRVGSESFYNEQFF.

In this sample, this clone turned up a few times. The chain links TRBV25-1 to TRBJ1-2; 8 positions match TRBD1. Trimming cost V 4 bases and J 7 bases; bases outside gene matches: 8. The CDR3 spans 14 residues. From germline, CDR1 is MGHDK and CDR2 SYGVNS. CDR3 sequence: CASSAQTGGSGYTF. CDR3 bases: TGTGCCAGCAGTGCCCAAACAGGGGGTAGTGGCTACACCTTC.

CDR3 sequence: CASSQDRGTSDEQYF. In DNA form, the CDR3 reads TGCGCCAGCAGCCAAGATAGGGGAACTAGCGACGAGCAGTACTTC. The chain links TRBV4-1 to TRBJ2-7; TRBD2 agrees at 7 bases. The CDR3 has 15 amino acids. Germline CDR1 reads MGHRA; CDR2 reads YSYEKL. Trimming cost V 0 bases and J 5 bases; bases outside gene matches: 7.

The V gene is TRBV6-1, the J gene TRBJ1-1; the match to TRBD1 covers 8 bases. Germline CDR1 is MNHNS and CDR2 is SASEGT. Trimming cost V 5 bases and J 8 bases; bases outside gene matches: 13. CDR3 size: 15 residues. This chain's CDR3 is CASSSPQGADREAFF. As DNA, the CDR3 is TGTGCCAGCAGTAGTCCTCAGGGGGCTGATCGGGAAGCTTTCTTT.

V usage is TRBV29-1 and J usage is TRBJ2-5; D possibly corresponds to TRBD2 (5 bases). The CDR3 is made up of 12 amino acids. Between the trimmed V and J ends, which lost 6 bases and 2 bases, there was a span of 10 bases. The germline V gene has CDR1 SQVTM and CDR2 ANQGSEA. CDR3 residues: CSVAVSQETQYF. In nucleotides, the CDR3 is TGCAGCGTAGCGGTTAGTCAAGAGACCCAGTACTTC.

This sequence joins TRBV7-8 and TRBJ1-2; a possible D gene is TRBD1 (5 bases). Germline CDR1 reads SGHVS; CDR2 reads FQNEAQ. The CDR3 extends over 15 amino acids. V was clipped by 5 bases and J by 3 bases, with 16 bases between them. CDR3 loop: CASSPRAVGDYGYTF. CDR3 DNA sequence: TGTGCCAGCAGCCCCAGGGCCGTTGGGGACTATGGCTACACCTTC.

The chain carries TRBV5-6 and TRBJ1-2; D is uncertain. V lost 8 bases to trimming and J lost 3 bases, with 23 bases between them. Looked up from germline, CDR1 is SGHDT and CDR2 is YYEEEE. The CDR3 contains 16 residues. This CDR3 is CASKLLGERPYYGYTF. In nucleotides, the CDR3 is TGTGCCAGTAAATTGTTGGGCGAGAGACCTTACTATGGCTACACCTTC.

The CDR3 nucleotides are TGTGCCAGCAGCGACCATGGACAGGGGGCCTCATTTGGGGCCAACGTCCTGACTTTC. Translating gives CASSDHGQGASFGANVLTF. V and J are TRBV27 and TRBJ2-6; 11 nucleotides line up with TRBD1. Trimming cost V 6 bases and J 3 bases; bases outside gene matches: 13. This CDR3 region has 19 residues. In germline, CDR1 is MNHEY, CDR2 SMNVEV (reference sequence).